The 21 T cell receptor beta chains below were found in one sample sequenced in a study of blood T cell repertoires in COVID-19. Assay used: immunoSEQ multiplex PCR; TCRdb lists only in-frame clones, some missing. Here the sample spans 150,000 to 160,000 clones, 65% to 90% being singletons. Material: peripheral blood. Every receptor here comes from a woman in her sixties or seventies with COVID-19, enrolled during active disease.

The chain links TRBV9 to TRBJ2-5; 7 bases match TRBD1. CDR3 size: 15 residues. V shed 0 bases, J shed 2 bases, and the junction held 4 bases outside the gene matches. Per germline, CDR1 SGDLS and CDR2 YYNGEE. In DNA, the CDR3 is TGTGCCAGCAGCGTAGCAACAGGGGAACAAGAGACCCAGTACTTC. Its protein product is CASSVATGEQETQYF.

CDR3: CASSSTGTGNHGYTF. DNA of the CDR3: TGTGCCAGTAGTTCGACCGGGACAGGGAACCATGGCTACACCTTC. The chain recombines TRBV19 with TRBJ1-2; 9 bases agree with TRBD1. Germline CDR1 reads LNHDA; CDR2 reads SQIVND (reference sequence). This CDR3 comprises 15 residues. The ends lost 5 bases at V and 6 bases at J; junction bases unmatched: 10.

The chain has TRBV5-1 and TRBJ1-1; D remains unclear. Germline V gene data show CDR1 as SGHRS and CDR2 as YFSETQ. Trimming took 4 bases from V and 4 from J, leaving 11 bases between them. The CDR3 totals 13 residues. The CDR3 sequence is CASSRLGSTEAFF. CDR3 in DNA: TGCGCCAGCAGCCGGCTGGGGAGCACTGAAGCTTTCTTT.

The chain links TRBV19 to TRBJ2-2; 7 bases match TRBD1. J gave up 2 bases and V 6 bases, and 3 bases lay outside the gene matches. The CDR3 is 14 amino acids. Germline V gene data show CDR1 as LNHDA and CDR2 as SQIVND (reference sequence). In nucleotides, the CDR3 is TGTGCCAGTAGGAGACAGGGCAACACCGGGGAGCTGTTTTTT. Encoded protein: CASRRQGNTGELFF.

The V gene is TRBV3-1 (or the pseudogene TRBV3-2), the J gene TRBJ1-6, with unresolved D. The CDR3 spans 15 residues. CDR1 and CDR2 (germline): LGHDT, YNNKEL (reference sequence). With 1 base removed from V and 6 bases from J, the gap between germline ends came to 10 bases. The CDR3 loop is CASSQGRVGNSPLHF. The CDR3 DNA reads as TGTGCCAGCAGCCAAGGTCGGGTTGGTAATTCACCCCTCCACTTT.

This rearrangement joins TRBV14 to TRBJ2-3, with TRBD2 matching over 13 bases. CDR1 and CDR2 from the germline V gene are SGHDN and FVKESK. This CDR3 is built from 18 residues. Trimming cost V 3 bases and J 1 base; bases outside gene matches: 7. The CDR3 nucleotides read TGTGCCAGCAGCCATTTCCTCGGGACTAGCGGGGGCACAGATACGCAGTATTTT. This codes for CASSHFLGTSGGTDTQYF.

The genes are TRBV29-1 and TRBJ2-2; 9 bases agree with TRBD1. CDR1 is SQVTM and CDR2 is ANQGSEA in the germline V gene. This CDR3 spans 16 amino acids. The trim removed 6 bases at V and 2 bases at J, leaving 10 bases unmatched. The CDR3 coding sequence is TGCAGCGTCTCTCCCGGGACAGGGAGAAACACCGGGGAGCTGTTTTTT. This encodes CSVSPGTGRNTGELFF.

This chain joins TRBV19 and TRBJ1-5, with a weak D call TRBD1 (6 bases). Trimming took off 7 bases at V and 2 bases at J, with 18 bases between the two ends. The germline V gene has CDR1 LNHDA and CDR2 SQIVND (reference sequence). This CDR3 comprises 16 residues. Written as DNA, the CDR3 is TGTGCCAGTACCTTTACGACAGGTATAGGCAATCAGCCCCAGCATTTT. It specifies CASTFTTGIGNQPQHF.

The chain carries TRBV3-1 (or the pseudogene TRBV3-2) and TRBJ1-2, with 8 bases lining up with TRBD1. The CDR3 consists of 14 residues. Germline V gene lookup returns CDR1 LGHDT and CDR2 YNNKEL (reference sequence). V shed 4 bases, J shed 6 bases, and the junction held 7 bases outside the gene matches. CDR3 bases: TGTGCCAGCAGCCTGACAGGGGCTCGACATGGCTACACCTTC. Translation: CASSLTGARHGYTF.

This clone turned up a few times. This chain uses TRBV30 with TRBJ2-1; 8 bases are a match to TRBD2. The germline V gene encodes CDR1 GTSNPN and CDR2 SVGIG (reference sequence). The V gene end was trimmed by 7 bases and the J gene end by 2 bases; junction bases not matched to a gene: 7. The CDR3 is 14 residues long. CDR3: CAYSAGVPYNEQFF. In nucleotides, the CDR3 is TGTGCCTACTCAGCGGGGGTCCCCTACAATGAGCAGTTCTTC.

This chain links TRBV6-5 with TRBJ1-1, with D maybe TRBD1 (6 bases). With 9 bases removed from V and 5 bases from J, the gap between germline ends came to 10 bases. The CDR3 covers 11 residues. CDR1 MNHEY and CDR2 SVGAGI come from the germline V gene. Here the CDR3 DNA reads TGTGCCAGTCAGGGGTGGACTGAAGCTTTCTTT. Translated, it gives CASQGWTEAFF.

This clone was seen a few times. The chain has TRBV5-1 and TRBJ1-1; 7 nucleotides align to TRBD1. From germline, CDR1 is SGHRS and CDR2 YFSETQ. Unmatched junction bases numbered 4, after V lost 5 bases and J lost 0 bases. The length of the CDR3 is 14 residues. CDR3 nucleotide sequence: TGCGCCAGCAGAGAGGGGGCCATGAACACTGAAGCTTTCTTT. Translating it yields CASREGAMNTEAFF.

The gene calls are TRBV7-2 and TRBJ1-6; D is unclear. The CDR3 totals 15 residues. CDR1 and CDR2 (germline): SGHTA, FQGNSA. V was trimmed by 6 bases and J by 5 bases, leaving 14 bases between them. The CDR3 sequence is CASRNGVLNNSPLHF. As DNA, the CDR3 is TGTGCCAGCAGAAACGGGGTGTTAAATAATTCACCCCTCCACTTT.

The chain links TRBV19 to TRBJ1-4; D call uncertain. V shed 4 bases and J shed 8 bases, with 11 bases lying between them. CDR1 is LNHDA and CDR2 is SQIVND in the germline V gene (reference sequence). The CDR3 is made up of 13 amino acids. Here the CDR3 reads CASSNSLWEKLFF. CDR3 sequence (DNA): TGTGCCAGTAGTAACAGTTTATGGGAAAAACTGTTTTTT.

The chain links TRBV5-4 to TRBJ2-2, with D perhaps TRBD2 (5 bases). Germline CDR1 and CDR2: SGHNT and YYREEE (reference sequence). CDR3 size: 15 residues. Trimming cost V 2 bases and J 1 base, with 9 bases left between them. The CDR3 bases are TGTGCCAGCAGCTTAGGGCGGGTGAACACCGGGGAGCTGTTTTTT. Protein sequence: CASSLGRVNTGELFF.

The chain joins TRBV7-9 to TRBJ1-6, with TRBD1 matching over 8 bases. The CDR3 extends over 14 amino acids. Germline-derived CDR1 and CDR2 are SEHNR and FQNEAQ (reference sequence). V shed 7 bases and J 8 bases; nucleotides not matched to a gene: 7. CDR3 sequence reads: CASTSGQGDSPLHF. DNA for the CDR3: TGTGCCAGCACCTCCGGACAGGGAGATTCACCCCTCCACTTT.

This sequence joins TRBV7-3 and TRBJ1-1, with 7 bases that match TRBD1. Germline loops: CDR1 SGHTA, CDR2 FQGTGA. Trimming cost V 0 bases and J 10 bases; bases outside gene matches: 5. The CDR3 consists of 13 residues. This CDR3 is CASSLTGAGGAFF. CDR3 sequence (DNA): TGTGCCAGCAGCTTAACTGGGGCAGGGGGAGCTTTCTTT.

The chain uses TRBV10-3 and TRBJ1-5; 9 positions agree with TRBD1. The ends lost 6 bases at V and 3 bases at J; junction bases unmatched: 9. The germline V gene encodes CDR1 ENHRY and CDR2 SYGVKD. This CDR3 is built from 16 residues. The CDR3 DNA reads as TGTGCCATCAGCGATGCGAAACAGGGGGCCAATCAGCCCCAGCATTTT. Residues: CAISDAKQGANQPQHF.

This sequence joins TRBV5-6 and TRBJ1-4; perhaps TRBD1 as D (5 bases). The CDR3 consists of 14 residues. V gave up 4 bases and J gave up 8 bases, with 15 bases separating them. Germline V gives CDR1 SGHDT, CDR2 YYEEEE. The CDR3 coding sequence is TGTGCCAGCAGCGCGAACAGGTTACAGGAAAAACTGTTTTTT. Translating gives CASSANRLQEKLFF. The variable domain in full, with the rest retrieved from reference TRBV5-6 and TRBJ1-4, is DAGVTQSPTHLIKTRGQQVTLRCSPKSGHDTVSWYQQALGQGPQFIFQYYEEEERQRGNFPDRFSGHQFPNYSSELNVNALLLGDSALYLCASSANRLQEKLFFGSGTQLSVL.

This clone was observed a few times. V is TRBV11-2 and J is TRBJ1-5, with 8 bases lining up with TRBD1. Germline assignment: CDR1 SGHAT and CDR2 FQNNGV. The CDR3 contains 14 residues. V lost 5 bases, J lost 4 bases, and 4 bases stayed unmatched. The CDR3 DNA reads as TGTGCCAGCAGCCCCGACAGGGGAAATCAGCCCCAGCATTTT. Translation gives CASSPDRGNQPQHF. The full variable domain, completed using reference TRBV11-2 and TRBJ1-5, is EAGVAQSPRYKIIEKRQSVAFWCNPISGHATLYWYQQILGQGPKLLIQFQNNGVVDDSQLPKDRFSAERLKGVDSTLKIQPAKLEDSAVYLCASSPDRGNQPQHFGDGTRLSIL.

The chain carries TRBV4-2 and TRBJ1-1; no definite D call. The ends were cut back, 8 bases at V and 1 base at J, with 14 bases in the middle. This CDR3 has 14 residues. CDR1 is LGHNA, CDR2 YNFKEQ, per germline. The CDR3 nucleotides are TGTGCCAGCTTCACTACTCCGGGGAACACTGAAGCTTTCTTT. This encodes CASFTTPGNTEAFF.